This T cell receptor beta chain derives from a study of blood T cells in healthy people across ages. Together with a sample-barcoded 5' primer, a J-beta primer mix was included in a second PCR lasting about 6 to 12 cycles. Every molecule of cDNA carried a tag from a template-switch adaptor with 12 random nucleotides. A single record per CDR3 protein comes from TCRdb applying MiXCR to the 5' RACE reads. Of approximately 780,000 distinct CDR3 sequences detected, approximately 24% appear once; the ten largest clones hold about 3%. Germline V gene sequence: CDR1 SEHNR, CDR2 FQNEAQ (reference sequence). Trimming left V 3 bases short and J 3 bases short, with 18 bases between. This CDR3 contains 16 residues. Drawing of peripheral blood yielded about 10 milliliters from each donor. Each sample used at least 6.5 million PBMCs. This sample was shared with a second study, whose subject was T cells of mothers and their children.

Sequenced sample: blood. The sequence was obtained from a boy younger than 18 in good health. V and J are TRBV7-9 and TRBJ2-7; D not resolved. The CDR3 here is CASSFARNSPDYEQYF. CDR3 in DNA: TGTGCCAGCAGCTTCGCCAGGAACAGCCCAGACTACGAGCAGTACTTC.